This passage covers 14 T cell receptor beta chains from one sample sequenced in a study of radiation and T cells in renal cell carcinoma. The data were produced by immunoSEQ multiplex PCR, yet TCRdb's version contains in-frame clones alone and is incomplete. The data hold 94,000 or so clones, with approximately 83% observed a single time. Time point described: baseline pretreatment blood. The treatment is: 15 Gy SBRT to primary tumor, nephrectomy 4 weeks later. Sequencing used blood, obtained from a patient whose treatment included radiotherapy and nephrectomy. The receptors here all came from a man aged 60 to 75 with renal cell carcinoma.

The chain uses TRBV14 and TRBJ2-3, with 7 bases that match TRBD1. With V trimmed by 2 bases and J by 0 bases, 11 bases remained unmatched. The CDR3 is 18 residues long. The germline gives CDR1 SGHDN, CDR2 FVKESK. CDR3 sequence (DNA): TGTGCCAGCAGCCAACGGACAGGCCCCGCTAGGAGCACAGATACGCAGTATTTT. This encodes CASSQRTGPARSTDTQYF. The whole variable domain, filled in from reference TRBV14 and TRBJ2-3, reads EAGVTQFPSHSVIEKGQTVTLRCDPISGHDNLYWYRRVMGKEIKFLLHFVKESKQDESGMPNNRFLAERTGGTYSTLKVQPAELEDSGVYFCASSQRTGPARSTDTQYFGPGTRLTVL.

J is TRBJ1-2 and V is TRBV4-1, with D possibly TRBD1 on 5 matching bases. The CDR3 extends over 15 amino acids. The germline V gene encodes CDR1 MGHRA and CDR2 YSYEKL. V was clipped by 4 bases and J by 4 bases, with 16 bases between them. CDR3 amino acids: CASSRLRDGGYGYTF. The CDR3 region has the DNA TGCGCCAGCAGCCGGCTCCGGGACGGGGGCTATGGCTACACCTTC.

This clone was recorded a few times. CDR3 sequence (DNA): TGTGCCAGCAGCGTTTCGGGACGCCTCTCTGGAAACACCATATATTTT. Amino acids: CASSVSGRLSGNTIYF. The V gene is TRBV9, the J gene TRBJ1-3; D is possibly TRBD1 (5 bases). Deletions cut 2 bases from V and 0 bases from J, with 12 bases between. Germline loops: CDR1 SGDLS, CDR2 YYNGEE. CDR3 size: 16 residues.

CDR3: CASIDTRSYQETQYF. DNA for the CDR3: TGTGCCAGTATAGACACCAGATCGTACCAAGAGACCCAGTACTTC. The chain links TRBV6-1 to TRBJ2-5; D is uncertain. The germline V gene has CDR1 MNHNS and CDR2 SASEGT. Deletions cut 9 bases from V and 0 bases from J, with 17 bases between. The CDR3 has 15 residues.

V is TRBV7-9 and J is TRBJ2-2; D possibly uses TRBD1 or TRBD2 (5 bases each). V lost 5 bases and J lost 5, with 27 bases in between. This CDR3 is built from 19 residues. Germline V lookup: CDR1 SEHNR, CDR2 FQNEAQ (reference sequence). In nucleotides, the CDR3 is TGTGCCAGCAGCGCCTGGGGGTCTGGCGCGGCCGCGGCGACCGGGGAGCTGTTTTTT. This codes for CASSAWGSGAAAATGELFF.

The chain has TRBV28 and TRBJ1-5; D is perhaps TRBD1 (6 bases). V was cut by 4 bases and J by 4 bases, with 20 bases left in between. Germline V gene sequence: CDR1 MDHEN, CDR2 SYDVKM. This CDR3 is 17 amino acids long. CDR3 loop: CASSSIIGDQGNQPQHF. The CDR3, as DNA: TGTGCCAGCAGTTCGATTATCGGGGATCAGGGGAATCAGCCCCAGCATTTT.

V and J are TRBV5-1 and TRBJ1-5; D unclear. Germline V gene data show CDR1 as SGHRS and CDR2 as YFSETQ. With 0 bases removed from V and 3 bases from J, the gap between germline ends came to 16 bases. CDR3 length equals 17 residues. The CDR3 region has the DNA TGCGCCAGCAGCTTGGCCGGATTCCGGGAGTCCAATCAGCCCCAGCATTTT. Encoded protein: CASSLAGFRESNQPQHF. The variable domain in full, with the rest retrieved from reference TRBV5-1 and TRBJ1-5, is KAGVTQTPRYLIKTRGQQVTLSCSPISGHRSVSWYQQTPGQGLQFLFEYFSETQRNKGNFPGRFSGRQFSNSRSEMNVSTLELGDSALYLCASSLAGFRESNQPQHFGDGTRLSIL.

The chain joins TRBV4-1 to TRBJ2-1; D possibly matches TRBD1 or TRBD2 (5 bases each). Germline loops: CDR1 MGHRA, CDR2 YSYEKL. CDR3 size: 16 residues. The ends were cut back, 3 bases at V and 1 base at J, with 13 bases in the middle. The CDR3 DNA reads as TGCGCCAGCAGCCAGGGGACCGGCTTTTCCTACAATGAGCAGTTCTTC. Translation: CASSQGTGFSYNEQFF.

This chain links TRBV6-6 with TRBJ2-7; D unresolved. CDR1 and CDR2 from the germline V gene are MNHNY and SVGAGI (reference sequence). CDR3 size: 14 residues. Trimming took off 3 bases at V and 0 bases at J, with 9 bases between the two ends. The CDR3 DNA sequence: TGTGCCAGCAGTTATCTCTCAAGCTCCTACGAGCAGTACTTC. It encodes CASSYLSSSYEQYF.

This clone was recorded once. The genes are TRBV27 and TRBJ1-5, with D possibly matching TRBD1 (6 bases). CDR1 and CDR2 from the germline V gene are MNHEY and SMNVEV (reference sequence). V lost 2 bases and J lost 6, with 17 bases in between. CDR3 length: 16 residues. In DNA form, the CDR3 reads TGTGCCAGCAGTTTAGGACAGTACCCTCATATTCAGCCCCAGCATTTT. It translates to CASSLGQYPHIQPQHF.

This clone was seen a few times. The chain has TRBV5-6 and TRBJ2-2; D is undetermined. Germline V gene lookup returns CDR1 SGHDT and CDR2 YYEEEE. The CDR3 is made up of 13 amino acids. Trimming took off 3 bases at V and 4 bases at J, with 7 bases between the two ends. DNA for the CDR3: TGTGCCAGCAGCTCGGACCCCACCGGGGAGCTGTTTTTT. This gives the protein CASSSDPTGELFF. Combining the CDR3 with reference TRBV5-6 and TRBJ2-2 gives the whole variable domain DAGVTQSPTHLIKTRGQQVTLRCSPKSGHDTVSWYQQALGQGPQFIFQYYEEEERQRGNFPDRFSGHQFPNYSSELNVNALLLGDSALYLCASSSDPTGELFFGEGSRLTVL.

The CDR3 DNA reads as TGTGCCAGCAGCATCGGGTTCGGTGGTAACTATGGCTACACCTTC. Protein: CASSIGFGGNYGYTF. This chain uses TRBV28 with TRBJ1-2, with D hard to call. Germline loops: CDR1 MDHEN, CDR2 SYDVKM. The CDR3 loop spans 15 amino acids. V was shortened by 6 bases and J by 1 base, with 15 bases between the two germline ends.

The chain is built from TRBV6-5 and TRBJ2-1; D is ambiguous. Per the germline V gene, CDR1 is MNHEY and CDR2 is SVGAGI. V lost 5 bases, J lost 9 bases, and 11 bases lay in between. The CDR3 is 12 amino acids. CDR3 nucleotide sequence: TGTGCCAGCAGTCATCAAACGGGTGAGCAGTTCTTC. Protein sequence: CASSHQTGEQFF.

For this clone: Within the sample, other DNA sequences also encode this same CDR3. V is TRBV28 and J is TRBJ1-2; TRBD1 matches 8 bases. Losses at the gene ends were 6 bases for V and 4 bases for J; bases not matched to a gene: 1. Looked up from germline, CDR1 is MDHEN and CDR2 is SYDVKM. This CDR3 has 12 residues. CDR3 coding DNA: TGTGCCAGCAGAACAGGGGGCTATGGCTACACCTTC. Its translation is CASRTGGYGYTF.